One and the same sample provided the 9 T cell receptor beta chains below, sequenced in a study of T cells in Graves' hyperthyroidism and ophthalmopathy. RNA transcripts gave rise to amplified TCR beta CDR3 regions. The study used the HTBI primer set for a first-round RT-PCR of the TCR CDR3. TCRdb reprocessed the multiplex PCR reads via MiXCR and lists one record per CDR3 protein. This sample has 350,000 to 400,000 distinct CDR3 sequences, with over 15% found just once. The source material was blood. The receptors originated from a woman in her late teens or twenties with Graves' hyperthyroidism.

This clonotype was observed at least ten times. The chain's CDR3 is CATSRAPGSGNTIYF. In DNA form, the CDR3 reads TGTGCCACCAGCAGAGCGCCGGGCTCTGGAAACACCATATATTTT. The J gene is TRBJ1-3, the V gene TRBV15; D call uncertain. Germline CDR1 and CDR2: LNHNV and YYDKDF (reference sequence). This CDR3 comprises 15 residues. V lost 1 base and J lost 0, with 7 bases in between.

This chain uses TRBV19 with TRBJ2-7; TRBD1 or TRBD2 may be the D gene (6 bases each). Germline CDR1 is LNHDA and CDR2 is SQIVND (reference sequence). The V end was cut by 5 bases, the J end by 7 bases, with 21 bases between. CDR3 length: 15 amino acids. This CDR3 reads CASSPRGKEGEEQYF. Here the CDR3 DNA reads TGTGCCAGTAGTCCACGGGGGAAAGAGGGGGAGGAGCAGTACTTC.

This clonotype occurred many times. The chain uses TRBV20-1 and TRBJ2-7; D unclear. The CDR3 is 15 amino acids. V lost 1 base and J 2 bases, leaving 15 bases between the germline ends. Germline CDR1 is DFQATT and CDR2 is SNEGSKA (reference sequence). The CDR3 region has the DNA TGCAGTGCTAGAGGGGCTCCAGCTAGGACCTACGAGCAGTACTTC. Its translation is CSARGAPARTYEQYF.

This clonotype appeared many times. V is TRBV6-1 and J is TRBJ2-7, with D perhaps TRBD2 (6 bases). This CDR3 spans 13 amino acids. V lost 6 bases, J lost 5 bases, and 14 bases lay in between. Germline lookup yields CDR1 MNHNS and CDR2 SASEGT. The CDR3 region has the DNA TGTGCCAGCAGCCCCCCGGGCGGGGACGAGCAGTACTTC. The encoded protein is CASSPPGGDEQYF.

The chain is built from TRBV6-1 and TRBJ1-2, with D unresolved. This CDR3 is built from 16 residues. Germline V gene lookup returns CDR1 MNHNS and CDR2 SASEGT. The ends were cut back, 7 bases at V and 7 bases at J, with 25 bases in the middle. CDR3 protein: CASTNSLTGREGGYTF. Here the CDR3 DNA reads TGTGCCAGCACCAATTCACTGACCGGGAGGGAGGGTGGCTACACCTTC.

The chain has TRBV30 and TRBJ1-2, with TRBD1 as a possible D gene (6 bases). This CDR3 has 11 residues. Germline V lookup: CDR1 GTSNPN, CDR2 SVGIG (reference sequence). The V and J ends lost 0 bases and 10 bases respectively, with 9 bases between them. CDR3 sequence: CAWSVRGPYTF. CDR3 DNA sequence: TGTGCCTGGAGTGTACGGGGGCCCTACACCTTC.

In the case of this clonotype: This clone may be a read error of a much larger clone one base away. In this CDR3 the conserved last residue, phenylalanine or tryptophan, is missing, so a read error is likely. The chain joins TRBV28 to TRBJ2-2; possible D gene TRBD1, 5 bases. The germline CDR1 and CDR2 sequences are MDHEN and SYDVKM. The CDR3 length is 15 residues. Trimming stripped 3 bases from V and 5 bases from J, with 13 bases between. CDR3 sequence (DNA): TGTGCCAGCAGTTTGGGGCAGGTAGTGACCGGGGAGCTGTTTGTT. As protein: CASSLGQVVTGELFV.

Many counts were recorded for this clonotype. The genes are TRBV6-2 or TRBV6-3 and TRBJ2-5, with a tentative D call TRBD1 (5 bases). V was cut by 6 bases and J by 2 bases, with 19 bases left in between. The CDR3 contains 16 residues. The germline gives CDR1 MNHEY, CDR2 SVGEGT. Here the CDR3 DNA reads TGTGCCAGCAGGCCTCGGATGGGGCACTTTCAAGAGACCCAGTACTTC. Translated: CASRPRMGHFQETQYF.

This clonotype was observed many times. The CDR3 sequence: CASSYRAASQPQHF. CDR3 bases: TGTGCCAGCAGTTATCGGGCGGCCTCTCAGCCCCAGCATTTT. J is TRBJ1-5 and V is TRBV6-5; D is unresolved. The CDR3 runs to 14 residues. Germline V gene data show CDR1 as MNHEY and CDR2 as SVGAGI. V dropped 3 bases and J dropped 6 bases, with 12 bases sitting between them.